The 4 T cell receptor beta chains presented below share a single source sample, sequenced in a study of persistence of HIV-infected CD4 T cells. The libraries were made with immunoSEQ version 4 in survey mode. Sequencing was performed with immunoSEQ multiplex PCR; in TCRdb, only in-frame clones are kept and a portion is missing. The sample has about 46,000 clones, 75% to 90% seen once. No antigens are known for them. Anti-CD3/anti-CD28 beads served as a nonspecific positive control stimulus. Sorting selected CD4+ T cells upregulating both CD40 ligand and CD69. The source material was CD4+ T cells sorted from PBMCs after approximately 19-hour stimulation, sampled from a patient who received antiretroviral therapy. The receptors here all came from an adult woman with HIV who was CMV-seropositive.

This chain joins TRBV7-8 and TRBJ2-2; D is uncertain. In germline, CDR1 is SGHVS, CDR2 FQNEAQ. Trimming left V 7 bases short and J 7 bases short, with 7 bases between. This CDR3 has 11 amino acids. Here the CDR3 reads CASTFNGELFF. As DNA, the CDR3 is TGTGCCAGCACCTTCAACGGGGAGCTGTTTTTT.

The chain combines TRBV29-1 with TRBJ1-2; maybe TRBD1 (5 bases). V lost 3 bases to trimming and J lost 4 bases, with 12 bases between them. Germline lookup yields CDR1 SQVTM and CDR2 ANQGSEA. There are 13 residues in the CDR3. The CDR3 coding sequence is TGCAGCGTTGATGGGGGGTCCACCTATGGCTACACCTTC. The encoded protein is CSVDGGSTYGYTF.

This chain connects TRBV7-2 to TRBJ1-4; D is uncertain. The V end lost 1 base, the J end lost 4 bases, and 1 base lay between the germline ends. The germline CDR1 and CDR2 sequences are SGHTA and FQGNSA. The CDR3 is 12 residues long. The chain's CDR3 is CASSLDNEKLFF. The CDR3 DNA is TGTGCCAGCAGCTTAGATAATGAAAAACTGTTTTTT. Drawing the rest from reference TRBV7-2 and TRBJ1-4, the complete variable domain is GAGVSQSPSNKVTEKGKDVELRCDPISGHTALYWYRQSLGQGLEFLIYFQGNSAPDKSGLPSDRFSAERTGGSVSTLTIQRTQQEDSAVYLCASSLDNEKLFFGSGTQLSVL.

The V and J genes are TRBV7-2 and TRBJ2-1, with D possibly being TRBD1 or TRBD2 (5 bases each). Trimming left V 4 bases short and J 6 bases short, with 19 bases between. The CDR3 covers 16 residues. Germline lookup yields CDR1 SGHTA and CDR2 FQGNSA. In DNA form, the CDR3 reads TGTGCCAGCAGCTCGCGGGCCTCCCTTGGGGGCAATGAGCAGTTCTTC. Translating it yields CASSSRASLGGNEQFF.